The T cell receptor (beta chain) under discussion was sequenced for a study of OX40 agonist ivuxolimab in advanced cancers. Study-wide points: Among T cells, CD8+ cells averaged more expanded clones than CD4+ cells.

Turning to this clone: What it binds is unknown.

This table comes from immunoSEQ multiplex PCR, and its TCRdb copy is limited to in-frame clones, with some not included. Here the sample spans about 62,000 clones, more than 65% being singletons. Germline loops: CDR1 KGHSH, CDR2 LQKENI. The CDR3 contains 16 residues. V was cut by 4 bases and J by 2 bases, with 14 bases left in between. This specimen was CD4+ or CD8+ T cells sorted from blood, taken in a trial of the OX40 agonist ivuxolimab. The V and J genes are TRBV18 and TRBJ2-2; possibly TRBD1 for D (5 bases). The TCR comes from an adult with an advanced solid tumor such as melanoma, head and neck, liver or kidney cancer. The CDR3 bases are TGTGCCAGCTCACTAGGTACAGGCGTCAACACCGGGGAGCTGTTTTTT. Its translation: CASSLGTGVNTGELFF. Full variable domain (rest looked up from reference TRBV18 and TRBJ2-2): NAGVMQNPRHLVRRRGQEARLRCSPMKGHSHVYWYRQLPEEGLKFMVYLQKENIIDESGMPKERFSAEFPKEGPSILRIQQVVRGDSAAYFCASSLGTGVNTGELFFGEGSRLTVL.